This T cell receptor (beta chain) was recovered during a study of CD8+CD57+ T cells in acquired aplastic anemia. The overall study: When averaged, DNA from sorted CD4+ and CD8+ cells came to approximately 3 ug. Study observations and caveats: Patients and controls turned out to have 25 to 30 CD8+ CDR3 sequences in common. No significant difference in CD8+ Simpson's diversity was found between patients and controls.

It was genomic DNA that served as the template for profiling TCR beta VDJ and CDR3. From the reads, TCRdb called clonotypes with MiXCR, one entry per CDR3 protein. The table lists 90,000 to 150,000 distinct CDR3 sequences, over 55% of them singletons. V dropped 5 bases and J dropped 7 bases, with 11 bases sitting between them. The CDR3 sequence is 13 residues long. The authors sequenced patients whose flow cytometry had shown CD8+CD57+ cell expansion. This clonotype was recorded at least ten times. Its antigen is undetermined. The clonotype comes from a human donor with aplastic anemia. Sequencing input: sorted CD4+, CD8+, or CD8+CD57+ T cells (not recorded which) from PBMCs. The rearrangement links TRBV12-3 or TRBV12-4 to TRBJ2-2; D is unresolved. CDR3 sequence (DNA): TGTGCCAGCAGTCCCACGGGTAACGGGGAGCTGTTTTTT. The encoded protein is CASSPTGNGELFF.